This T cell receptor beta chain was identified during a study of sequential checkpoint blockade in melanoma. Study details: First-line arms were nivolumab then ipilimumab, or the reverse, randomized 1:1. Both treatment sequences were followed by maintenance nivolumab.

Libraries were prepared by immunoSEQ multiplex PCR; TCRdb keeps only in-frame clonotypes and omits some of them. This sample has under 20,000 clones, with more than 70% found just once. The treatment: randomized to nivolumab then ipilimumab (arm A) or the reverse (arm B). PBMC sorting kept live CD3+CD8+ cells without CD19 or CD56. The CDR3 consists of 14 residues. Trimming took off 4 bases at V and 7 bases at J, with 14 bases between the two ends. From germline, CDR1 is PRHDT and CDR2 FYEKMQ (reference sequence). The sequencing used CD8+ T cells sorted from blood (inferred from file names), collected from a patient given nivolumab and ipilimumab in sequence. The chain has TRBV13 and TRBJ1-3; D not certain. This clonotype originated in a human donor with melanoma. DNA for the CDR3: TGTGCCAGCAGCTCCTTTCCATTGGAGAACACCATATATTTT. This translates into CASSSFPLENTIYF.